This TCR beta chain was profiled in a study of CD8+ T cells in alopecia areata. The study's findings and limits: Researchers report lesional scalp, most notably alopecia totalis/universalis, outstripped normal scalp in clonality.

Following RNA extraction, reverse transcription yielded cDNA that acted as the sequencing template. Here immunoSEQ multiplex PCR was the method, and the copy in TCRdb shows in-frame clones only, minus some. This sample has over 150,000 clones, with around 63% found just once. The CDR3 runs 11 residues. CDR1 and CDR2 from the germline V gene are SQVTM and ANQGSEA. V dropped 8 bases and J dropped 12 bases, with 20 bases sitting between them. This clone has only one observation. The antigen remains undetermined. The receptor's source is a human donor with alopecia areata. The sample consisted of CD4+ T cells sorted from blood, taken at week 0. V and J are TRBV29-1 and TRBJ2-7, with D unclear. The CDR3 nucleotides are TGCAGCTATGGTGGTGCTGGTTACAGGTACTTC. This sequence encodes CSYGGAGYRYF.